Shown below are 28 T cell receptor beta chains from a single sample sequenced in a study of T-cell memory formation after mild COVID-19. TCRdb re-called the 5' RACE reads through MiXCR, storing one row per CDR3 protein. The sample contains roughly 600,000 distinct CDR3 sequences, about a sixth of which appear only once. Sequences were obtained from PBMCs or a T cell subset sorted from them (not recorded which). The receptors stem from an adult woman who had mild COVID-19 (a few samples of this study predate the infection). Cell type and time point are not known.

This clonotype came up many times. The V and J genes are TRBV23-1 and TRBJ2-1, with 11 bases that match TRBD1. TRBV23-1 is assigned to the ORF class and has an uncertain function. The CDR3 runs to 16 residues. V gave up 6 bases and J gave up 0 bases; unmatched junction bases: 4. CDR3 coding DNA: TGCGCCAGCAGAGGACAGGGGGCCATCTCCTACAATGAGCAGTTCTTC. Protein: CASRGQGAISYNEQFF.

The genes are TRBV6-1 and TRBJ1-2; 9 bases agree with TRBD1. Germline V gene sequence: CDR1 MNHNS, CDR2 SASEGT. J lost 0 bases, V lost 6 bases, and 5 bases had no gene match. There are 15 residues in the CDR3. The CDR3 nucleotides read TGTGCCAGCAGAGGACAGGGGACCACTAACTATGGCTACACCTTC. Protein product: CASRGQGTTNYGYTF.

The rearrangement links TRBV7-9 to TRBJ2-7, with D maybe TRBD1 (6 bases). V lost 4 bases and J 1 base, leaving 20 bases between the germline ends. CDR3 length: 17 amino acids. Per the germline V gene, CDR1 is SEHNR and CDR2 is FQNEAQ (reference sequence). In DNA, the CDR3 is TGTGCCAGCAGCTCAGTCAAGAGTGGACAGAGGTCCTACGAGCAGTACTTC. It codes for CASSSVKSGQRSYEQYF.

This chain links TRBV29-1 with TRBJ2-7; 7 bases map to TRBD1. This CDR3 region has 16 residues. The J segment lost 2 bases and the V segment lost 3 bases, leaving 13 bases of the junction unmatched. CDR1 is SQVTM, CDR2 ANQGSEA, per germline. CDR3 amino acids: CSVDGSGDSDTYEQYF. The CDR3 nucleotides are TGCAGCGTTGATGGTTCTGGGGACAGCGATACCTACGAGCAGTACTTC.

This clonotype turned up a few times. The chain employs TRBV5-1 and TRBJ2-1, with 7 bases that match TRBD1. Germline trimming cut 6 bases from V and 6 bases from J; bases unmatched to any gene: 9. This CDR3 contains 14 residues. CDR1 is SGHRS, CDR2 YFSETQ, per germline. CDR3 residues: CASMLGGAGNEQFF. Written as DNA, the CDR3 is TGCGCCAGCATGCTAGGGGGCGCGGGCAATGAGCAGTTCTTC.

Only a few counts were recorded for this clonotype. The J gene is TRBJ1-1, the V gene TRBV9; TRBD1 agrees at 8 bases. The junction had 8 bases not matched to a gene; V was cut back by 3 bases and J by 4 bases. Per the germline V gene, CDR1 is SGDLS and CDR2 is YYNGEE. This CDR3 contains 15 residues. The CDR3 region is CASSGRQGKITEAFF. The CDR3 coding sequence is TGTGCCAGCAGCGGTAGACAGGGGAAGATCACTGAAGCTTTCTTT.

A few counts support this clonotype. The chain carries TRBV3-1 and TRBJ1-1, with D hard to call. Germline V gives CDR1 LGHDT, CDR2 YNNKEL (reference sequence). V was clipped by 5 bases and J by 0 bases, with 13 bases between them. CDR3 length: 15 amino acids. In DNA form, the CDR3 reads TGTGCCAGCAGCACTCTATCAGGTATGAACACTGAAGCTTTCTTT. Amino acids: CASSTLSGMNTEAFF.

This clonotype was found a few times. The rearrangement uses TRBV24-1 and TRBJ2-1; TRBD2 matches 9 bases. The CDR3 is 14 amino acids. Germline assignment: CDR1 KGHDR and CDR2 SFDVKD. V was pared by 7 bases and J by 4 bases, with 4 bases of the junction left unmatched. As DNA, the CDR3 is TGTGCCACCAGCAGACTAGCGGATTACAATGAGCAGTTCTTC. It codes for CATSRLADYNEQFF.

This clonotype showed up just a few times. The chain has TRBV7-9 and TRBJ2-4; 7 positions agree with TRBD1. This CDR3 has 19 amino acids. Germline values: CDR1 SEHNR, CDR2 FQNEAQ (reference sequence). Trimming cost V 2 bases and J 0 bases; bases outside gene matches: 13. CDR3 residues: CASSLLTGVPPLAKNIQYF. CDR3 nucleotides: TGTGCCAGCAGCTTACTTACAGGGGTCCCACCTCTAGCCAAAAACATTCAGTACTTC. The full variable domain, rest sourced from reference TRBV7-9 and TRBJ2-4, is DTGVSQNPRHKITKRGQNVTFRCDPISEHNRLYWYRQTLGQGPEFLTYFQNEAQLEKSRLLSDRFSAERPKGSFSTLEIQRTEQGDSAMYLCASSLLTGVPPLAKNIQYFGAGTRLSVL.

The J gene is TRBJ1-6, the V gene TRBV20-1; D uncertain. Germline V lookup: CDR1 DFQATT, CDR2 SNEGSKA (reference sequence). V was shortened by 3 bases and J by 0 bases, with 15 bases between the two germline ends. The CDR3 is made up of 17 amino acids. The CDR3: CSASVGSHSSYNSPLHF. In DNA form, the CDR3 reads TGCAGTGCTAGTGTAGGGTCTCACAGCTCCTATAATTCACCCCTCCACTTT.

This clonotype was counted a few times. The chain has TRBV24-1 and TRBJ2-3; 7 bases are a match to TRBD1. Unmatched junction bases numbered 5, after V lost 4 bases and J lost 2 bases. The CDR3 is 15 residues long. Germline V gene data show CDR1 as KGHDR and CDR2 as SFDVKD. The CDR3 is CATSDRQGVTDTQYF. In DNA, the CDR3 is TGTGCCACCAGTGACCGACAGGGAGTCACAGATACGCAGTATTTT.

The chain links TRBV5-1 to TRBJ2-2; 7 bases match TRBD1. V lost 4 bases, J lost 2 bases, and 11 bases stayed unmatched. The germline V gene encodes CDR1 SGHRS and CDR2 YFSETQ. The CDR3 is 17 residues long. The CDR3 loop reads CASSRPQTGRNTGELFF. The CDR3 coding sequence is TGCGCCAGCAGCCGTCCTCAGACAGGGAGAAACACCGGGGAGCTGTTTTTT.

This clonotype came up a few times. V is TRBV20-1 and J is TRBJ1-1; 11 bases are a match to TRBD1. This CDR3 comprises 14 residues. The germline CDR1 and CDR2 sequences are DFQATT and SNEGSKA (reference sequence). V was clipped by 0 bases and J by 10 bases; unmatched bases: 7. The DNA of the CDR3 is TGCAGTGCTAGAGACGGGACAGGGGGGTCGGGAGCTTTCTTT. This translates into CSARDGTGGSGAFF.

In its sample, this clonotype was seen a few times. DNA of the CDR3: TGCGCCAGCAGATCAGGGTTGAACACTGAAGCTTTCTTT. It specifies CASRSGLNTEAFF. The V gene is TRBV5-1, the J gene TRBJ1-1; TRBD1 is a possible D gene (5 bases). CDR3 length equals 13 residues. Between the trimmed V and J ends, which lost 5 bases and 0 bases, there was a span of 8 bases. Germline assignment: CDR1 SGHRS and CDR2 YFSETQ.

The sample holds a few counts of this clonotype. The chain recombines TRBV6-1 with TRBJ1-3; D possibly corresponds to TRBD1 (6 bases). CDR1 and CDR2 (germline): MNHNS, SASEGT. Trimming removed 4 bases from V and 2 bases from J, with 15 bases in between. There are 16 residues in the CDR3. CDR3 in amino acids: CASSARIQGAGNTIYF. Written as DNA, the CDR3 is TGTGCCAGCAGTGCAAGGATACAGGGTGCTGGAAACACCATATATTTT.

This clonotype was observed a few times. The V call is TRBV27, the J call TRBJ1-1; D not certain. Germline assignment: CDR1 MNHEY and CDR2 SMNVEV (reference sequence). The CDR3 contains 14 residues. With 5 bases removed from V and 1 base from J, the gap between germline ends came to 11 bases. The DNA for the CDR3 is TGTGCCAGCAGTCCCTCGACTGGGAACACTGAAGCTTTCTTT. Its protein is CASSPSTGNTEAFF.

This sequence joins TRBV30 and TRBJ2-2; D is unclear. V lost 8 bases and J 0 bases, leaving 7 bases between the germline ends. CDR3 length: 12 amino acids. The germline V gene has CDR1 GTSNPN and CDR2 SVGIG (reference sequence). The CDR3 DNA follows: TGTGCCCGGCTAGCGAACACCGGGGAGCTGTTTTTT. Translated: CARLANTGELFF.

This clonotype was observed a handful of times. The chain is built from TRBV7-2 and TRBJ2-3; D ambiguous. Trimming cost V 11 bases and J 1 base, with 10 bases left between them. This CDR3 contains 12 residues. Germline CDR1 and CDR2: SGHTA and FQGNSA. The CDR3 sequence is CAGMTGTDTQYF. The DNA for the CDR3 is TGTGCCGGCATGACGGGCACAGATACGCAGTATTTT.

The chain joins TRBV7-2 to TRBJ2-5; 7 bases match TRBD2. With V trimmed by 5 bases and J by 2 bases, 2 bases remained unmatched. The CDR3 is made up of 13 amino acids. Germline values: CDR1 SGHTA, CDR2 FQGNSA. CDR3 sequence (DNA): TGTGCCAGCAGCGGGACTATACAAGAGACCCAGTACTTC. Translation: CASSGTIQETQYF. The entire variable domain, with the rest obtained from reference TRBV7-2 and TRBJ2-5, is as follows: GAGVSQSPSNKVTEKGKDVELRCDPISGHTALYWYRQSLGQGLEFLIYFQGNSAPDKSGLPSDRFSAERTGGSVSTLTIQRTQQEDSAVYLCASSGTIQETQYFGPGTRLLVL.

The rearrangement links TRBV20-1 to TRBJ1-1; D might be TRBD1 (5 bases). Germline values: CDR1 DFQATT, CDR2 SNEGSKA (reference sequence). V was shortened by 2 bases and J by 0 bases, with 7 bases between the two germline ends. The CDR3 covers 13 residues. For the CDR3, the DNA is TGCAGTGCTAGATGGGGGATGAACACTGAAGCTTTCTTT. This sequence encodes CSARWGMNTEAFF.

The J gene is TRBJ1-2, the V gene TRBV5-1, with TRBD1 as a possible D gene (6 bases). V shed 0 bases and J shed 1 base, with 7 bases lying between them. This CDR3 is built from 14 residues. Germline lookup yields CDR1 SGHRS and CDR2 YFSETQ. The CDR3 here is CASSLAGHNYGYTF. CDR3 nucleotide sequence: TGCGCCAGCAGCTTGGCGGGACATAACTATGGCTACACCTTC.

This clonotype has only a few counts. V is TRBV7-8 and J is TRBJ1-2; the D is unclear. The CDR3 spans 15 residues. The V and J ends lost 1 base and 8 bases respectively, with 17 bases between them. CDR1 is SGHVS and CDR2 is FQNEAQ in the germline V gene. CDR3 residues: CASSLGGSPIGGYTF. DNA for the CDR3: TGTGCCAGCAGCTTAGGTGGGTCGCCGATCGGAGGCTACACCTTC.

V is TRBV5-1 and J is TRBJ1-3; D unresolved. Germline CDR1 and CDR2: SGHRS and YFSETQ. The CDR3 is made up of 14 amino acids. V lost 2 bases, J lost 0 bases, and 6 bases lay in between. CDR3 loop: CASSFVGSGNTIYF. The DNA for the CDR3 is TGCGCCAGCAGCTTCGTAGGCTCTGGAAACACCATATATTTT.

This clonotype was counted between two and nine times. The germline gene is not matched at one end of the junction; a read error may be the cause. The CDR3 here is CASSLASNEQYF. CDR3 bases: TGTGCCAGCAGTCTAGCTAGCAACGAGCAGTACTTC. This chain links TRBV12-3 or TRBV12-4 with TRBJ2-7; possible D gene TRBD2, 5 bases. The CDR3 spans 12 residues.

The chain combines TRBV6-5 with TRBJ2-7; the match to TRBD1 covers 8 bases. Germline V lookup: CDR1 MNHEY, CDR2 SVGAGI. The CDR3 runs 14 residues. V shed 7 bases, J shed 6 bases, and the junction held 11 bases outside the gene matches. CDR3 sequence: CASTRQGPGGEQYF. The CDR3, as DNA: TGTGCCAGCACCCGACAGGGGCCTGGAGGCGAGCAGTACTTC.

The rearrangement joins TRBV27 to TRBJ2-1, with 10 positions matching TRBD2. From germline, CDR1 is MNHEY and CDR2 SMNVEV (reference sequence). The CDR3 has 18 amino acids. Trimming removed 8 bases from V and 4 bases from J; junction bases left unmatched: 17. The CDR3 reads CASGGTEIGLAEYNEQFF. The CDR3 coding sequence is TGTGCCAGCGGCGGGACAGAGATAGGACTAGCGGAATACAATGAGCAGTTCTTC.

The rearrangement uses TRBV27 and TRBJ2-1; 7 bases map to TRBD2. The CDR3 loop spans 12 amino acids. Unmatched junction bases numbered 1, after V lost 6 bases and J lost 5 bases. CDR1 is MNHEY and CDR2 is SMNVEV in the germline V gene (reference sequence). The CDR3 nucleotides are TGTGCCAGCAGCGGACTAGACAATGAGCAGTTCTTC. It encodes CASSGLDNEQFF.

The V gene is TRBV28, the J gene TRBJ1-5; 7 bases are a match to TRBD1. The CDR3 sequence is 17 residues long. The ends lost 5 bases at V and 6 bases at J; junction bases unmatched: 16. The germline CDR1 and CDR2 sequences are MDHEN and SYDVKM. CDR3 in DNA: TGTGCCAGCAGTCTACGGGACAGCCCCCGGGTGGGTCAGCCCCAGCATTTT. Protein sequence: CASSLRDSPRVGQPQHF. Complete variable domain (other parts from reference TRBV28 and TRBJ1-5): DVKVTQSSRYLVKRTGEKVFLECVQDMDHENMFWYRQDPGLGLRLIYFSYDVKMKEKGDIPEGYSVSREKKERFSLILESASTNQTSMYLCASSLRDSPRVGQPQHFGDGTRLSIL.